This is a list of T cell receptor beta chains from one sample in a study of OX40 agonist ivuxolimab in advanced cancers. Measured with immunoSEQ multiplex PCR; TCRdb has only the in-frame clones, and not every one. The data contain about 62,000 clones, almost 95% of them singletons. Sequencing was performed on CD4+ or CD8+ T cells sorted from blood, taken in a trial of the OX40 agonist ivuxolimab. All receptors come from an adult with an advanced solid tumor such as melanoma, head and neck, liver or kidney cancer. The CDR3 runs from the conserved cysteine through the conserved F or W. D genes are given only for firm matches. Not all rows give a size; the values are once, few, many and, for expanded clones, a class.

J gene,V gene,D gene,CDR3 length,clone size,CDR3 DNA,CDR3 protein
TRBJ2-1,TRBV6-5,.,12,.,TGTGCCAGCAGCCGCGACACGGGTGAGCAGTTCTTC,CASSRDTGEQFF
TRBJ1-5,TRBV4-2,.,14,few,TGTGCCAGCAGCCAAGGCGGGGAAATGGAGCCCCAGCATTTT,CASSQGGEMEPQHF
TRBJ2-7,TRBV7-6,.,15,once,TGTGCCAGCAGCAGTGAGCCGGGACTGAATTACGAGCAGTACTTC,CASSSEPGLNYEQYF
TRBJ1-4,TRBV6-5,TRBD1,16,.,TGTGCCAGCAGTTCGACAGGGGGCATTGGTAATGAAAAACTGTTTTTT,CASSSTGGIGNEKLFF
TRBJ2-1,TRBV29-1,TRBD2,14,.,TGCAGCGTTGAAAGCGGGAGGAAGTACAATGAGCAGTTCTTC,CSVESGRKYNEQFF
TRBJ2-7,TRBV6-5,.,13,.,TGTGCCAGCAGTTACTCCCCCACCTACGAGCAGTACTTC,CASSYSPTYEQYF
TRBJ2-7,TRBV27,.,14,.,TGTGCCAGCAGTCACGGAGGGGGATCCTACGAGCAGTACTTC,CASSHGGGSYEQYF
TRBJ2-1,TRBV29-1,TRBD2,13,.,TGCAGCGTTCCGGGAGGGACCTACAATGAGCAGTTCTTC,CSVPGGTYNEQFF
TRBJ2-7,TRBV5-4,.,13,.,TGTGCCAGCAGCTTGGTGGGAGTCGGCGAGCAGTACTTC,CASSLVGVGEQYF
TRBJ2-7,TRBV29-1,.,11,.,TGCAGCGTCGGCCAATCCTACGAGCAGTACTTC,CSVGQSYEQYF
TRBJ2-7,TRBV7-8,TRBD2,16,.,TGTGCCAGCAGACCATCTCCGGGACTAGCGGGGTACGAGCAGTACTTC,CASRPSPGLAGYEQYF
TRBJ2-2,TRBV15,TRBD2,15,.,TGTGCCACCAGCAGGACTAGCGGGAATACCGGGGAGCTGTTTTTT,CATSRTSGNTGELFF
TRBJ1-1,TRBV5-6,TRBD1,12,once,TGTGCCAGCACAGGGGGCCGGACTGAAGCTTTCTTT,CASTGGRTEAFF
TRBJ2-1,TRBV6-4,TRBD1,16,.,TGTGCCAGCAGTGTACTCCCCGGGACAGGGGTACATGAGCAGTTCTTC,CASSVLPGTGVHEQFF
TRBJ1-5,TRBV27,.,14,.,TGTGCCAGCAGTTTATCAGGGGCCCTTAGACCCCAGCATTTT,CASSLSGALRPQHF
TRBJ2-7,TRBV14,.,12,.,TGTGCCAGCAGCCAAGACCCCTACGAGCAGTACTTC,CASSQDPYEQYF
TRBJ1-3,TRBV25-1,.,13,.,TGTGCCAGCGGTTCGACCCTTGGAAACACCATATATTTT,CASGSTLGNTIYF
TRBJ2-5,TRBV19,TRBD2,15,.,TGTGCCAGTAGAAAACTAGCGGGAGCGGTAGAGACCCAGTACTTC,CASRKLAGAVETQYF
TRBJ1-2,TRBV6-6,.,14,.,TGTGCCAGCAGTTACCCCTTAGATTGGCGCGGCTACACCTTC,CASSYPLDWRGYTF
TRBJ2-3,TRBV6-4,.,15,many,TGTGCCAGCAGTGACGGGGCAGGGGCTGGAGATACGCAGTATTTT,CASSDGAGAGDTQYF
TRBJ2-1,TRBV4-3,TRBD2,18,once,TGCGCCAGCAGTCGACAAGATTCGGGGGAGGGTACCTACAATGAGCAGTTCTTC,CASSRQDSGEGTYNEQFF
TRBJ2-7,TRBV7-6,.,14,.,TGTGCCAGCAGCTCCTTCAATAACCCCTACGAGCAGTACTTC,CASSSFNNPYEQYF
TRBJ2-7,TRBV27,.,13,.,TGTGCCAGCAGTTTTGGGAGCACCTACGAGCAGTACTTC,CASSFGSTYEQYF
TRBJ2-1,TRBV4-3,TRBD2,16,.,TGCGCCAGCAGCCAAGGACTAGCGGGCGATTACAATGAGCAGTTCTTC,CASSQGLAGDYNEQFF
TRBJ1-1,TRBV6-5,.,14,once,TGTGCCAGCAGTTACTCAGAGGGTCCCACTGAAGCTTTCTTT,CASSYSEGPTEAFF
TRBJ2-7,TRBV21-1,.,14,.,TGTGCCAGCAGCAATCAGGGGACGGACAACGAGCAGTACTTC,CASSNQGTDNEQYF
TRBJ1-5,TRBV7-9,TRBD1,15,.,TGTGCCAGCAGCCTCGGAACAGGGGGCAATCAGCCCCAGCATTTT,CASSLGTGGNQPQHF
TRBJ2-3,TRBV19,.,13,few,TGTGCCAGTAGTGCCCTAACGGGGGATACGCAGTATTTT,CASSALTGDTQYF
TRBJ1-2,TRBV2,.,16,.,TGTGCCAGCAGTGAAGAAACAACAGGGTCGAGGTATGGCTACACCTTC,CASSEETTGSRYGYTF